Listed below are T cell receptor beta chains from one sample, sequenced in a study of blood T cell repertoires in COVID-19. Generated by immunoSEQ multiplex PCR, the TCRdb table keeps only in-frame clones and is missing some. There are 200,000 to 250,000 clones in the sample; about 91% occur only once, and roughly 1.5% lies in the top ten. The sample comprised peripheral blood. The receptors shown here come from a young man with active or convalescent COVID-19. The CDR3 runs from the conserved cysteine through the conserved F or W. D genes are given only for firm matches. Clone size is not always given. Where it is, it says once, few, many or a class for expanded clones.

V: TRBV24-1
D: TRBD2
size: -
J: TRBJ2-1
CDR3: CATSDPNSGRVWNEQFF
DNA: TGTGCCACCAGTGATCCGAATAGCGGGAGGGTTTGGAATGAGCAGTTCTTC

V: TRBV4-2
D: TRBD1
size: -
J: TRBJ1-4
CDR3: CASSQGLPGQGPNEKLFF
DNA: TGTGCCAGCAGCCAAGGTCTACCGGGACAGGGTCCTAATGAAAAACTGTTTTTT

V: TRBV2
D: -
size: -
J: TRBJ2-2
CDR3: CASRDSTRTTGELFF
DNA: TGTGCCAGCAGGGACTCCACCAGGACCACCGGGGAGCTGTTTTTT

V: TRBV20-1
D: -
size: -
J: TRBJ1-5
CDR3: CSASPTEPQHF
DNA: TGCAGTGCATCCCCTACGGAGCCCCAGCATTTT

V: TRBV10-3
D: -
size: -
J: TRBJ1-5
CDR3: CAISVGGNQPQHF
DNA: TGTGCCATCAGTGTAGGGGGCAATCAGCCCCAGCATTTT

V: TRBV18
D: -
size: -
J: TRBJ2-5
CDR3: CASSSFIRETQYF
DNA: TGTGCCAGCTCCTCCTTTATTAGAGAGACCCAGTACTTC

V: TRBV19
D: TRBD1
size: -
J: TRBJ1-2
CDR3: CASSMNTGGAGYGYTF
DNA: TGTGCCAGTAGCATGAATACAGGGGGCGCAGGGTATGGCTACACCTTC

V: TRBV2
D: -
size: -
J: TRBJ2-1
CDR3: CASREQGEQFF
DNA: TGTGCCAGCAGAGAACAGGGTGAGCAGTTCTTC

V: TRBV7-2
D: TRBD1
size: -
J: TRBJ1-1
CDR3: CASSSTHRTGGSLNTEAFF
DNA: TGTGCCAGCAGCTCCACCCACCGGACAGGGGGCTCTCTAAACACTGAAGCTTTCTTT

V: TRBV12-3/TRBV12-4
D: -
size: -
J: TRBJ1-1
CDR3: CASSFRQGPAFF
DNA: TGTGCCAGCAGTTTCCGCCAGGGGCCAGCTTTCTTT

V: TRBV6-1
D: -
size: -
J: TRBJ2-7
CDR3: CASREGRGTPSSEQYF
DNA: TGTGCCAGCAGGGAAGGTCGGGGGACCCCATCCTCCGAGCAGTACTTC

V: TRBV6-1
D: -
size: few
J: TRBJ2-7
CDR3: CASSEMAGPYEQYF
DNA: TGTGCCAGCAGTGAAATGGCAGGGCCCTACGAGCAGTACTTC

V: TRBV6-5
D: -
size: -
J: TRBJ1-1
CDR3: CASSYSQGLTNAEAFF
DNA: TGTGCCAGCAGTTACTCCCAGGGGCTAACGAATGCTGAAGCTTTCTTT

V: TRBV5-4
D: TRBD1
size: -
J: TRBJ1-2
CDR3: CASSGARGFDGYTF
DNA: TGTGCCAGCAGCGGCGCCAGGGGGTTCGATGGCTACACCTTC

V: TRBV19
D: TRBD1
size: -
J: TRBJ1-1
CDR3: CASSTRTGGGTEAFF
DNA: TGTGCCAGTAGTACCCGAACAGGGGGCGGTACTGAAGCTTTCTTT

V: TRBV5-4
D: -
size: -
J: TRBJ1-3
CDR3: CASSRGSAPGNTIYF
DNA: TGTGCCAGCAGCCGAGGGAGCGCCCCTGGAAACACCATATATTTT

V: TRBV5-1
D: TRBD2
size: -
J: TRBJ2-1
CDR3: CASSTGTSGRANNEQFF
DNA: TGCGCCAGCAGCACCGGGACTAGCGGGAGGGCCAACAATGAGCAGTTCTTC

V: TRBV19
D: -
size: -
J: TRBJ2-7
CDR3: CASSLTGLSSYEQYF
DNA: TGTGCCAGTAGTCTAACAGGGCTAAGCTCCTACGAGCAGTACTTC

V: TRBV19
D: TRBD2
size: once
J: TRBJ2-7
CDR3: CASSDHPSGGSYEQYF
DNA: TGTGCCAGTAGTGACCACCCTAGCGGGGGCTCCTACGAGCAGTACTTC

V: TRBV14
D: TRBD1
size: -
J: TRBJ2-2
CDR3: CASSQTGGQGYTGELFF
DNA: TGTGCCAGCAGCCAAACTGGTGGACAGGGTTACACCGGGGAGCTGTTTTTT

V: TRBV4-2
D: TRBD2
size: -
J: TRBJ2-1
CDR3: CASSQDLLAGVEQFF
DNA: TGTGCCAGCAGCCAAGATCTGTTAGCGGGAGTTGAGCAGTTCTTC

V: TRBV6-5
D: -
size: -
J: TRBJ1-2
CDR3: CASSLFGGLTNYGYTF
DNA: TGTGCCAGCAGTTTATTCGGGGGGCTTACTAACTATGGCTACACCTTC

V: TRBV7-2
D: -
size: -
J: TRBJ1-2
CDR3: CASSLGTARHGYTF
DNA: TGTGCCAGCAGCTTAGGGACTGCCCGACATGGCTACACCTTC

V: TRBV6-6
D: -
size: -
J: TRBJ2-5
CDR3: CASSYPHSGQETQYF
DNA: TGTGCCAGCAGTTACCCCCATTCAGGCCAAGAGACCCAGTACTTC

V: TRBV10-1
D: -
size: -
J: TRBJ2-1
CDR3: CASTTTPTGEQFF
DNA: TGCGCCAGCACGACTACTCCGACGGGGGAGCAGTTCTTC

V: TRBV29-1
D: -
size: -
J: TRBJ2-3
CDR3: CSTGTGTDTQYF
DNA: TGCAGCACCGGTACAGGGACAGATACGCAGTATTTT

V: TRBV5-4
D: TRBD2
size: -
J: TRBJ2-7
CDR3: CASSLELAEYEQYF
DNA: TGTGCCAGCAGCTTGGAACTAGCGGAATACGAGCAGTACTTC

V: TRBV7-6
D: -
size: -
J: TRBJ2-1
CDR3: CASSLVPGEGYNEQFF
DNA: TGTGCCAGCAGCTTAGTCCCGGGAGAGGGGTACAATGAGCAGTTCTTC

V: TRBV2
D: TRBD2
size: -
J: TRBJ2-7
CDR3: CASSETSGTYEQYF
DNA: TGTGCCAGCAGTGAAACTAGCGGTACCTACGAGCAGTACTTC

V: TRBV14
D: -
size: -
J: TRBJ1-2
CDR3: CASSQWHGDGYTF
DNA: TGTGCCAGCAGCCAATGGCACGGGGATGGCTACACCTTC

V: TRBV7-9
D: TRBD1
size: -
J: TRBJ2-7
CDR3: CASSPPGQGLSYEQYF
DNA: TGTGCCAGCAGCCCACCGGGACAGGGGTTATCCTACGAGCAGTACTTC

V: TRBV5-6
D: -
size: -
J: TRBJ2-7
CDR3: CASSRTSRAPHEQYF
DNA: TGTGCCAGCAGCCGGACCTCGAGGGCCCCGCACGAGCAGTACTTC

V: TRBV20-1
D: -
size: once
J: TRBJ2-2
CDR3: CSASGGPNTGELFF
DNA: TGCAGTGCTAGTGGGGGGCCGAACACCGGGGAGCTGTTTTTT

V: TRBV27
D: TRBD1
size: -
J: TRBJ1-1
CDR3: CASSSPNRGTEAFF
DNA: TGTGCCAGCAGTTCACCGAACAGGGGAACTGAAGCTTTCTTT

V: TRBV24-1
D: -
size: -
J: TRBJ2-7
CDR3: CATSDSGLYEQYF
DNA: TGTGCCACCAGTGACTCTGGACTCTACGAGCAGTACTTC

V: TRBV5-1
D: -
size: -
J: TRBJ2-7
CDR3: CASSSPSYEQYF
DNA: TGCGCCAGCAGCTCGCCGAGTTACGAGCAGTACTTC

V: TRBV7-9
D: -
size: -
J: TRBJ1-5
CDR3: CASSRIPGDQPQHF
DNA: TGTGCCAGCAGCCGAATACCGGGGGATCAGCCCCAGCATTTT

V: TRBV24-1
D: -
size: once
J: TRBJ2-3
CDR3: CATSAAVTDTQYF
DNA: TGTGCCACCAGCGCTGCGGTCACAGATACGCAGTATTTT

V: TRBV11-2
D: -
size: -
J: TRBJ1-1
CDR3: CASSLVQGQGEAFF
DNA: TGTGCCAGCAGCTTAGTACAGGGCCAGGGTGAAGCTTTCTTT

V: TRBV28
D: TRBD2
size: -
J: TRBJ2-7
CDR3: CASSLVGGSSYEQYF
DNA: TGTGCCAGCAGTTTAGTCGGCGGGAGCTCCTACGAGCAGTACTTC

V: TRBV7-9
D: -
size: once
J: TRBJ2-1
CDR3: CASSLGRAYNEQFF
DNA: TGTGCCAGCAGCTTAGGCAGGGCCTACAATGAGCAGTTCTTC

V: TRBV6-1
D: -
size: -
J: TRBJ2-1
CDR3: CASSKAEESGEQFF
DNA: TGTGCCAGCAGTAAAGCGGAGGAGTCCGGTGAGCAGTTCTTC

V: TRBV27
D: -
size: -
J: TRBJ1-1
CDR3: CASSLGRGGAKAFF
DNA: TGTGCCAGCAGTTTAGGTAGGGGTGGGGCGAAAGCTTTCTTT

V: TRBV27
D: -
size: -
J: TRBJ2-5
CDR3: CASPARIQGLLETQYF
DNA: TGTGCCAGCCCCGCCCGAATCCAGGGGCTTCTGGAGACCCAGTACTTC

V: TRBV19
D: -
size: -
J: TRBJ2-7
CDR3: CASSIGEDEQYF
DNA: TGTGCCAGTAGTATAGGGGAGGACGAGCAGTACTTC

V: TRBV18
D: -
size: -
J: TRBJ1-1
CDR3: CASSPAQGSRGTEAFF
DNA: TGTGCCAGCTCACCGGCGCAGGGCAGTAGGGGCACTGAAGCTTTCTTT

V: TRBV7-6
D: -
size: -
J: TRBJ2-3
CDR3: CASSLIGGSSTDTQYF
DNA: TGTGCCAGCAGCTTAATCGGCGGCTCTAGCACAGATACGCAGTATTTT

V: TRBV19
D: TRBD1
size: -
J: TRBJ1-4
CDR3: CASRTGQNNEKLFF
DNA: TGTGCCAGTAGGACGGGACAGAATAATGAAAAACTGTTTTTT

V: TRBV10-2
D: TRBD1
size: -
J: TRBJ1-5
CDR3: CASSEPGTGDPGNQPQHF
DNA: TGCGCCAGCAGTGAGCCCGGGACAGGAGACCCTGGCAATCAGCCCCAGCATTTT

V: TRBV10-3
D: -
size: -
J: TRBJ1-2
CDR3: CATSTGMAGYGYTF
DNA: TGTGCCACCAGTACAGGGATGGCGGGCTATGGCTACACCTTC

V: TRBV29-1
D: -
size: -
J: TRBJ2-5
CDR3: CSVAGAAQYF
DNA: TGCAGCGTCGCGGGGGCGGCCCAGTACTTC

V: TRBV5-4
D: TRBD2
size: once
J: TRBJ2-3
CDR3: CASSLSSTSGTDTQYF
DNA: TGTGCCAGCAGCTTATCCTCGACTAGCGGCACAGATACGCAGTATTTT

V: TRBV5-1
D: TRBD1
size: -
J: TRBJ2-1
CDR3: CASSLRAGTGAYNEQFF
DNA: TGCGCCAGCAGCTTGCGTGCCGGGACAGGGGCCTACAATGAGCAGTTCTTC

V: TRBV6-5
D: -
size: -
J: TRBJ1-1
CDR3: CASTLRPEMNTEAFF
DNA: TGTGCCAGCACCCTTCGCCCGGAGATGAACACTGAAGCTTTCTTT

V: TRBV14
D: TRBD1
size: -
J: TRBJ1-2
CDR3: CASSWDRLNYGYTF
DNA: TGTGCCAGCAGCTGGGACAGACTTAACTATGGCTACACCTTC

V: TRBV5-6
D: TRBD1
size: -
J: TRBJ2-2
CDR3: CASSKGTVPRGTGELFF
DNA: TGTGCCAGCAGCAAGGGGACAGTACCCAGAGGCACCGGGGAGCTGTTTTTT

V: TRBV6-6
D: -
size: -
J: TRBJ1-1
CDR3: CASSERDTGGTEAFF
DNA: TGTGCCAGCAGCGAACGGGACACCGGCGGAACTGAAGCTTTCTTT